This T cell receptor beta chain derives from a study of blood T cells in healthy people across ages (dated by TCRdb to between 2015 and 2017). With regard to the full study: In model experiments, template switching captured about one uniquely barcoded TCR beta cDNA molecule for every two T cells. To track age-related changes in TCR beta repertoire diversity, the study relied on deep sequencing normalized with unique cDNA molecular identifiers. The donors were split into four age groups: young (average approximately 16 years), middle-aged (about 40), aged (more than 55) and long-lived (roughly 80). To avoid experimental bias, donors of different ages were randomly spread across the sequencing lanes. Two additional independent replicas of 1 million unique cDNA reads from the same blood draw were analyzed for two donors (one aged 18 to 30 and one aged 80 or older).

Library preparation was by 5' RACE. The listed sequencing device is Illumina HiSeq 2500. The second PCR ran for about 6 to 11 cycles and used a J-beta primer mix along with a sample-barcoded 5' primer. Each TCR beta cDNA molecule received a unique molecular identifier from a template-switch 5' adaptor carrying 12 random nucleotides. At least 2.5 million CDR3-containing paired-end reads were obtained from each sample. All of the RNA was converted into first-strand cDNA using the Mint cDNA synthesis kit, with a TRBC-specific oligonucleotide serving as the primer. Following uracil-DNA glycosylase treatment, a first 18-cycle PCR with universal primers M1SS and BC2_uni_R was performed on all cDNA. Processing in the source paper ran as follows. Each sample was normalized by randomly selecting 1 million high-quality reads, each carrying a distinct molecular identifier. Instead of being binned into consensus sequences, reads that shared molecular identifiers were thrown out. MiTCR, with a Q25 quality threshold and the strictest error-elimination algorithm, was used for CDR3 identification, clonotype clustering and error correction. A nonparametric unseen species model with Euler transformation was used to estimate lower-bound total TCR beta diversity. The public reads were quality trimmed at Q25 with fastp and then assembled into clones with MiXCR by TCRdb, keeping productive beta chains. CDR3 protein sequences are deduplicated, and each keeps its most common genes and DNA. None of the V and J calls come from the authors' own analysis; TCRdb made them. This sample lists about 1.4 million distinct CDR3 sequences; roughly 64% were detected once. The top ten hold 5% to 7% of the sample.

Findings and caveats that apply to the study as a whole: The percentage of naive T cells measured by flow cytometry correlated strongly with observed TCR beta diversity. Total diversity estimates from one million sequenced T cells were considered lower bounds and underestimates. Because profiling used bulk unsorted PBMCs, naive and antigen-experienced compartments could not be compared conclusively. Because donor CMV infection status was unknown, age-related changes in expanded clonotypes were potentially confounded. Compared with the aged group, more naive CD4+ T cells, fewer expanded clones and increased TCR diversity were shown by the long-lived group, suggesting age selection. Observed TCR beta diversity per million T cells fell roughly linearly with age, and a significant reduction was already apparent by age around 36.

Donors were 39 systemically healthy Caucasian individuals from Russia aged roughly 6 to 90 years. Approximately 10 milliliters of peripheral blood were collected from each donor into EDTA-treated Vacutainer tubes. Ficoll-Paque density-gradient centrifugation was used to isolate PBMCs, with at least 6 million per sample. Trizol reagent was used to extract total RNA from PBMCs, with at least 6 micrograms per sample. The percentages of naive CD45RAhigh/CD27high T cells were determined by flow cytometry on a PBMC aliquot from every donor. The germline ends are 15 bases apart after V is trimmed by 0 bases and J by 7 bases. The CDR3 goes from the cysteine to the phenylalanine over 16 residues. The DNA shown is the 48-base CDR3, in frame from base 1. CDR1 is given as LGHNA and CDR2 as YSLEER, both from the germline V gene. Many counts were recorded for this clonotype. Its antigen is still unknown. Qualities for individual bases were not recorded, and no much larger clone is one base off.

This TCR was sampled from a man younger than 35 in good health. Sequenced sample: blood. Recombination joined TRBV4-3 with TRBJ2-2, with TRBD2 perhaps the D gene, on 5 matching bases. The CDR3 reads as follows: CASSQETRAVGGELFF. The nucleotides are TGCGCCAGCAGCCAAGAGACGCGGGCAGTTGGCGGGGAGCTGTTTTTT.